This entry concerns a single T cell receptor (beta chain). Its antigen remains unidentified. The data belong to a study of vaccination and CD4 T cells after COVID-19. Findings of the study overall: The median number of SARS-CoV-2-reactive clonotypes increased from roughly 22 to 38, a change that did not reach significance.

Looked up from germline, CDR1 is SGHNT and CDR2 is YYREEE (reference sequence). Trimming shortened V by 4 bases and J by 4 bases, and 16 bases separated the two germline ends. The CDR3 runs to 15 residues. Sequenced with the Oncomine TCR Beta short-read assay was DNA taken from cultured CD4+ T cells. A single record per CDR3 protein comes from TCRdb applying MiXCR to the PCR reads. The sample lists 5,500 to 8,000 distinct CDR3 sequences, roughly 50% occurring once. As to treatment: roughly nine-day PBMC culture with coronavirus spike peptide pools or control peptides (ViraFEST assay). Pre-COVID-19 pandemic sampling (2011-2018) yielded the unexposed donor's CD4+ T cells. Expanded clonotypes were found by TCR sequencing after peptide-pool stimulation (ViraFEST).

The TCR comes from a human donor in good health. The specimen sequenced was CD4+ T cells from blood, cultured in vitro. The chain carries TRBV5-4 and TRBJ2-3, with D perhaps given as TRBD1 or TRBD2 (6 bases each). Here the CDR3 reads CASSLGGHQSDTQYF. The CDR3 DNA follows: TGTGCCAGCAGCCTGGGGGGACATCAGTCAGATACGCAGTATTTT.